Below, 18 T cell receptor beta chains from the same sample are listed, as sequenced in a study of T cell responses to AZD1222 COVID-19 vaccine. Here immunoSEQ multiplex PCR was the method, and the copy in TCRdb shows in-frame clones only, minus some. The sample comprises approximately 150,000 clones, around 90% of which are singletons, and approximately 3.5% rests with the top ten. The source material was peripheral blood, sampled 28 days after the second AZD1222 dose. Receptors were obtained from an adult who received the AZD1222 COVID-19 vaccine.

The CDR3 loop is CASSLSIVGGATYSPLHF. The CDR3 DNA sequence: TGTGCCAGCAGTTTATCGATCGTAGGGGGGGCAACCTATTCACCCCTCCACTTT. V gene TRBV27 combines with J gene TRBJ1-6; possible D gene TRBD1, 6 bases. This CDR3 region has 18 residues. Trimming took off 0 bases at V and 8 bases at J, with 20 bases between the two ends. Germline CDR1 reads MNHEY; CDR2 reads SMNVEV (reference sequence).

This clone was recorded once. The genes are TRBV7-8 and TRBJ1-6, with 9 bases identical to TRBD1. Per germline, CDR1 SGHVS and CDR2 FQNEAQ. The CDR3 loop spans 16 amino acids. V lost 7 bases to trimming and J lost 7 bases; unmatched junction nucleotides: 11. The CDR3 here is CASNGDRAKRNSPLHF. CDR3 in DNA: TGTGCCAGCAACGGGGACAGGGCGAAGAGGAATTCACCCCTCCACTTT.

This chain connects TRBV11-2 to TRBJ2-1; TRBD1 might be the D (5 bases). This CDR3 comprises 14 residues. Germline V gives CDR1 SGHAT, CDR2 FQNNGV. V shed 0 bases and J shed 6 bases, with 9 bases lying between them. The CDR3 loop is CASSLDRQLNEQFF. DNA of the CDR3: TGTGCCAGCAGCTTAGATCGACAGCTCAATGAGCAGTTCTTC.

The J gene is TRBJ2-1, the V gene TRBV5-1, with TRBD2 matching 7 bases. The CDR3 covers 15 residues. J was trimmed by 5 bases and V by 0 bases; bases with no gene match: 5. Germline CDR1 and CDR2: SGHRS and YFSETQ. The CDR3 protein is CASSLAAGANNEQFF. The CDR3 region has the DNA TGCGCCAGCAGCTTGGCGGCGGGAGCGAACAATGAGCAGTTCTTC.

This chain connects TRBV27 to TRBJ2-7, with D unclear. The CDR3 runs 15 residues. Between the trimmed V and J ends, which lost 2 bases and 0 bases, there was a span of 11 bases. The V gene's germline CDR1 is MNHEY and CDR2 SMNVEV (reference sequence). The CDR3 region has the DNA TGTGCCAGCAGTTTACTGGACGGCTCCTCCTACGAGCAGTACTTC. As protein: CASSLLDGSSYEQYF.

This chain links TRBV11-1 with TRBJ2-5; D remains ambiguous. CDR1 SGHAT and CDR2 FQDESV come from the germline V gene (reference sequence). CDR3 length: 14 residues. V gave up 3 bases and J gave up 1 base, with 9 bases separating them. The CDR3 here is CASSFMTSQETQYF. The CDR3 DNA is TGTGCCAGCAGCTTTATGACTTCCCAAGAGACCCAGTACTTC. Based on the CDR3 plus reference TRBV11-1 and TRBJ2-5, the full variable domain is EAEVAQSPRYKITEKSQAVAFWCDPISGHATLYWYRQILGQGPELLVQFQDESVVDDSQLPKDRFSAERLKGVDSTLKIQPAELGDSAMYLCASSFMTSQETQYFGPGTRLLVL.

This chain connects TRBV5-4 to TRBJ2-1; D might be TRBD1 (6 bases). V lost 5 bases, J lost 2 bases, and 11 bases lay in between. Per germline, CDR1 SGHNT and CDR2 YYREEE (reference sequence). The CDR3 contains 14 residues. The chain's CDR3 is CASSQGTTYNEQFF. CDR3 nucleotide sequence: TGTGCCAGCAGTCAGGGGACAACCTACAATGAGCAGTTCTTC.

The J gene is TRBJ1-4, the V gene TRBV19; the match to TRBD1 covers 12 bases. V shed 8 bases, J shed 7 bases, and the junction held 5 bases outside the gene matches. CDR3 size: 14 residues. CDR1 and CDR2 from the germline V gene are LNHDA and SQIVND (reference sequence). The CDR3 DNA follows: TGTGCCAGTGGGACAGGGGGCGCCGGTGAAAAACTGTTTTTT. It is translated as CASGTGGAGEKLFF.

The chain joins TRBV7-9 to TRBJ2-2; TRBD1 matches 9 bases. This CDR3 contains 15 residues. Trimming took 3 bases from V and 5 from J; bases not matched to a gene: 4. The germline CDR1 and CDR2 sequences are SEHNR and FQNEAQ (reference sequence). CDR3 loop: CASSFTTGGTGELFF. CDR3 nucleotides: TGTGCCAGCAGCTTTACGACAGGGGGGACCGGGGAGCTGTTTTTT.

This rearrangement joins TRBV19 to TRBJ1-3; unclear D gene. Germline V gene sequence: CDR1 LNHDA, CDR2 SQIVND (reference sequence). V was cut by 6 bases and J by 0 bases, with 18 bases left in between. CDR3 length: 17 amino acids. This CDR3 reads CASSPVRGSSSGNTIYF. The CDR3 DNA follows: TGTGCCAGTAGCCCCGTTCGGGGATCGAGCTCTGGAAACACCATATATTTT.

With regard to this clone: Mismatch with germline at one junction end may stem from a read error. This chain uses TRBV19 with TRBJ1-1; D gene ambiguous. The CDR3 consists of 15 residues. Germline V lookup: CDR1 LNHDA, CDR2 SQIVND (reference sequence). This chain's CDR3 is CASTIASTMNTEAFF. CDR3 coding DNA: TGTGCCAGTACTATAGCCTCTACTATGAACACTGAAGCTTTCTTT.

This clone was detected only a few times. J is TRBJ2-1 and V is TRBV28, with 7 bases identical to TRBD2. The CDR3 has 19 residues. Unmatched junction bases numbered 16, after V lost 5 bases and J lost 0 bases. Germline V CDR1 and CDR2: MDHEN, SYDVKM. Here the CDR3 DNA reads TGTGCCAGCAGTGGGGGAGGGGCTAGCCAACTCAGCTCCTACAATGAGCAGTTCTTC. Its protein is CASSGGGASQLSSYNEQFF.

The chain is built from TRBV28 and TRBJ2-2; 10 positions match TRBD2. The ends lost 5 bases at V and 4 bases at J; junction bases unmatched: 10. The germline V gene encodes CDR1 MDHEN and CDR2 SYDVKM. The CDR3 has 17 residues. CDR3 bases: TGTGCCAGCAGTCCTGGCCTAGCGGGAGCGGTCACCGGGGAGCTGTTTTTT. It translates to CASSPGLAGAVTGELFF.

The V and J genes are TRBV20-1 and TRBJ2-5; 8 bases map to TRBD1. Germline lookup yields CDR1 DFQATT and CDR2 SNEGSKA (reference sequence). The V and J ends lost 3 bases and 5 bases, in that order; junction bases with no gene match: 8. CDR3 length: 14 residues. CDR3 in amino acids: CSASRQGSWETQYF. DNA for the CDR3: TGCAGTGCTAGTAGACAGGGGTCATGGGAGACCCAGTACTTC.

Regarding this clone: Germline and junction disagree at one end, which may indicate a read error. The chain carries TRBV7-7 and TRBJ2-5; 16 positions match TRBD2. The CDR3 has 15 residues. CDR1 and CDR2 (germline): SSHAT, FNYEAQ (reference sequence). The CDR3 spells CASTSGTSGGATQYF. The CDR3, as DNA: TGTGCTAGCACTTCGGGGACTAGCGGGGGGGCGACCCAGTACTTC.

The chain is built from TRBV7-8 and TRBJ2-7; 12 bases map to TRBD1. The CDR3 covers 15 residues. The V and J ends lost 5 bases and 6 bases, in that order; junction bases with no gene match: 8. CDR1 and CDR2 (germline): SGHVS, FQNEAQ. CDR3 region: CASSGWDRGRVEQYF. CDR3 sequence (DNA): TGTGCCAGCAGCGGGTGGGACAGGGGGCGGGTCGAGCAGTACTTC.

V gene TRBV6-2 or TRBV6-3 combines with J gene TRBJ1-3; unclear D gene. CDR1 MNHEY and CDR2 SVGEGT come from the germline V gene. Trimming stripped 3 bases from V and 0 bases from J, with 3 bases between. The length of the CDR3 is 13 residues. In DNA, the CDR3 is TGTGCCAGCAGTTATTACTCTGGAAACACCATATATTTT. Translating gives CASSYYSGNTIYF.

V and J are TRBV11-2 and TRBJ2-1; 9 bases fit TRBD2. The CDR3 is made up of 19 amino acids. CDR1 and CDR2 (germline): SGHAT, FQNNGV. V dropped 5 bases and J dropped 5; count of bases not matched to a gene: 19. As DNA, the CDR3 is TGTGCCAGCAGCCACTCGGGACGGCTTGTAGCGGGAGTTGACAATGAGCAGTTCTTC. Protein product: CASSHSGRLVAGVDNEQFF.